This T cell receptor (beta chain) was obtained from a study of blood T cells in healthy people across ages. Study-level information: About one barcoded beta molecule per two T cells was captured by template switching. Whole-study findings and limits: Age brought a roughly linear fall in TCR beta diversity measured per million T cells.

Trimming left V 4 bases short and J 4 bases short, with 8 bases between. From germline, CDR1 is LNHDA and CDR2 SQIVND (reference sequence). The CDR3 is 14 amino acids. In regard to this clonotype: Its antigen is unidentified.

Next came a second PCR, run for about 7 to 12 cycles, which used a sample-barcoded 5' primer along with a J-beta primer mix. From the 5' RACE reads, TCRdb called clonotypes with MiXCR, one entry per CDR3 protein. The sample includes about 1.8 million distinct CDR3 sequences, around 50% of them seen just once. The chain is built from TRBV19 and TRBJ2-6; D is perhaps TRBD1 (5 bases). This receptor was taken from a woman aged 40 to 55 in good health. The material sequenced was blood. In DNA form, the CDR3 reads TGTGCCAGTAGTACAGGGCGCGGGGCCAACGTCCTGACTTTC. Protein product: CASSTGRGANVLTF. The entire variable domain, with the rest obtained from reference TRBV19 and TRBJ2-6, is as follows: DGGITQSPKYLFRKEGQNVTLSCEQNLNHDAMYWYRQDPGQGLRLIYYSQIVNDFQKGDIAEGYSVSREKKESFPLTVTSAQKNPTAFYLCASSTGRGANVLTFGAGSRLTVL.